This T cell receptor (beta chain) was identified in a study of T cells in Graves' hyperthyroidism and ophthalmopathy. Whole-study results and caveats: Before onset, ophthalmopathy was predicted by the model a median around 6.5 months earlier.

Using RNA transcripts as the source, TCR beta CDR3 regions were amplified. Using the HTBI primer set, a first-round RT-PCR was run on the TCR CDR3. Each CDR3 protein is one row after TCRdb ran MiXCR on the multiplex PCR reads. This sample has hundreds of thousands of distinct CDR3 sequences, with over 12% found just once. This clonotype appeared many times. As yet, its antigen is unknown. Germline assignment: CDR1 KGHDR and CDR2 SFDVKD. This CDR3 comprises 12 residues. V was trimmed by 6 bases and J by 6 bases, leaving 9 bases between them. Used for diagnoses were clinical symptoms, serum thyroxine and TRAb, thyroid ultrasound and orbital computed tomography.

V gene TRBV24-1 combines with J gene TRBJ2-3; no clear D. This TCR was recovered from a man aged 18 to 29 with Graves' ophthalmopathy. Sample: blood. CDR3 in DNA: TGTGCCACCAGTCGCGACACCGATACGCAGTATTTT. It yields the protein CATSRDTDTQYF.